This T cell receptor beta chain is from a study of cytomegalovirus exposure and HLA in healthy donors. 13 Jbeta primers and 60 Vbeta primers were used for the PCR. The assay was immunoSEQ multiplex PCR, and TCRdb's table has in-frame clones only and misses some. Here the sample spans roughly 120,000 clones, roughly 80% being singletons. From germline, CDR1 is SGHRS and CDR2 YFSETQ. The CDR3 is 14 amino acids. The study's findings and limits: For TCR beta chains, V- and J-gene trimming was later linked to a missense DCLRE1C variant.

Details on this clone: What it binds is unknown. At one of its ends the junction is not consistent with the germline gene, which may arise from a read error. This same CDR3 is encoded by further DNA sequences in the sample.

This chain connects TRBV5-1 to TRBJ2-5; weak D call: TRBD1 (6 bases). The origin of this receptor is a man aged 55 to 70 in good health and CMV-seropositive. Sequences were obtained from PBMCs. CDR3 sequence: CASSLVGQLETQYF. The CDR3 nucleotides read TGCGCCAGCAGCTTGGTAGGACAGCTAGAGACCCAATACTTC.